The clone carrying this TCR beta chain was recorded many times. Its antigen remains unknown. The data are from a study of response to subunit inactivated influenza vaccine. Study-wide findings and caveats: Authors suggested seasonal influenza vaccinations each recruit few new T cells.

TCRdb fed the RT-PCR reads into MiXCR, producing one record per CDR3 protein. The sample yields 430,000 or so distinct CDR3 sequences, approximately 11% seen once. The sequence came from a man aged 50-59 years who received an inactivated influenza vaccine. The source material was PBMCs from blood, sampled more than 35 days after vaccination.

Here the CDR3 DNA reads TGCAGTGCTAGAGATATCGGAGCTGGACTGAACATTCAGTACTTC. It specifies CSARDIGAGLNIQYF. This rearrangement joins TRBV20-1 to TRBJ2-4, with a possible D match to TRBD2 (5 bases). V was cut by 0 bases and J by 7 bases, with 16 bases left in between. The CDR3 covers 15 residues. Germline lookup yields CDR1 DFQATT and CDR2 SNEGSKA (reference sequence).